The present T cell receptor (beta chain) was sequenced within a study of beta chain features in type 1 diabetes (dated by TCRdb to 2017 to 2018). About the investigation overall: Mean age, gender distribution, total cell number and subset yield were not different between patients and healthy donors. A total of roughly 99,000,000 sorted cells were examined across all samples, and the number of cells per subset was strongly correlated with RNA yield. The study compared the TCRB repertoires of sorted circulating CD4+ T cell subsets in recently diagnosed type 1 diabetes patients with those in matched healthy donors. Naive and central memory subsets were obtained from all 30 or so donors, but regulatory and stem cell-like memory subsets were isolated from only 8 patients and roughly 8 healthy donors.

Findings and caveats that apply to the study as a whole: HLA sub-analyses involved small numbers of individuals, so any influence of HLA type on TCRB rearrangement remained unresolved. Naive, central memory and regulatory TCRB repertoires appeared more similar among patients than among healthy donors. Sequencing cDNA rather than genomic DNA could over-represent highly expressing activated cells, although activation and CD3 levels did not differ between groups. PCR might favor shorter templates, but patient and control samples were amplified and corrected together, so any skew would affect both groups equally. Fewer insertions and more nucleotide deletions at VDJ recombination sites were observed in patients with type 1 diabetes, implying thymic rearrangement abnormalities. In all four CD4+ subsets, TCRB CDR3 length was moderately but significantly shorter in type 1 diabetes patients.

Inclusive of the bounding cysteine and phenylalanine, the CDR3 is 14 residues long. The read is trimmed to its CDR3 DNA, 42 bases read in frame from base 1. V and J are trimmed by 5 bases and 5 bases, and the gene matches miss 2 bases of the junction. The germline V gene (reference sequence) yields PRHDT for CDR1 and FYEKMQ for CDR2. To note about this clone: Its recognized antigen is unknown. There are no base qualities to consult, and no much larger clone falls within one base. Other DNA sequences of this sample code for an identical CDR3.

A single peripheral blood draw of around 0.11 L on average was collected from each donor into heparinised tubes. A BD FACSAria II was used to sort naive, central memory, regulatory and stem cell-like memory CD4+ T cells with a panel that included CD45RO, CCR7, CD25, CD127, CD95 and CD27. All sorted populations exceeded 95% purity. PBMCs were separated immediately by Lymphoprep density gradient centrifugation and were stained directly, without being cultured. So that batch effects would be minimized, each experiment stained and sorted samples in pairs, pairing one healthy donor with one patient. The entire isolated RNA was reverse transcribed using the High Capacity cDNA Reverse Transcription Kit, and thus expressed TCRB transcripts were sequenced. Naive, central memory and regulatory T cell samples underwent deep immunoSEQ sequencing, averaging around 4 million total reads per sample. After sorted cells were lysed in RLT buffer, RNA was extracted with DNase-treated RNeasy Micro or Mini kits, with the choice depending on cell number. Each cell subset was processed separately to prevent cross-contamination, with patient and healthy donor samples processed together. Using the immunoSEQ multiplex PCR, TCRB sequences were amplified from cDNA into 87-bp fragments spanning the CDR3 region. Sequencing of the amplicons was done on the Illumina HiSeq platform. The source study handled its data this way. Synthetic template baselines were used to correct PCR bias computationally, reads within Hamming distance 2 were collapsed together, and singletons that could not be merged were discarded. By aligning reads against IMGT, V, D and J genes, CDR3 length, and insertions or deletions at six rearrangement sites were assigned. Within each subset, clonotype counts were normalized to sorted cell number, and only after that were true diversity and Gini coefficients computed with the tcR R package. The overlap coefficient, calculated on TCRB nucleotide sequences, was used to measure repertoire sharing. As a proxy for the pre-selection repertoire, out-of-frame TCRB sequences from naive cells were analyzed. TCRdb retrieved this table from immuneACCESS and kept in-frame rearrangements only. Not all clones are present; in checked studies, unresolved V genes account for under half, and no reason is known for the remainder. V and J calls and clone size are those listed in that table; D and trimming were worked out from the DNA. The sample table holds about 900,000 clones, of which 17% were seen once. The leading ten clones occupy around 0.02% of the sample.

The receptor was derived from a woman between 18 and 30 years old in good health. The sample comprised naive CD4+ T cells from blood. The label giving this sample's cell subset or site can be read as: true naive CD4+ T cells. The receptor chain draws on TRBV13 and TRBJ2-1; 11 bases in between match TRBD2. The DNA sequence reads TGTGCCAGCAGCCGACTAGCGGGAAACAATGAGCAGTTCTTC. Its translation reads: CASSRLAGNNEQFF.